Listed below are T cell receptor beta chains from one sample, sequenced in a study of cytomegalovirus exposure and HLA in healthy donors. Here immunoSEQ multiplex PCR was the method, and the copy in TCRdb shows in-frame clones only, minus some. The sample holds 100,000 to 140,000 clones, around 78% seen once. The sample was PBMCs. These receptors originate from a man aged 25-45 years in good health and CMV-seronegative. Each CDR3 is given with its conserved first and last residue. The D gene is left open where the match is weak. Not all rows give a size; the values are once, few, many and, for expanded clones, a class.

CDR3aa,CDR3nt,j_gene,v_gene,d_gene,len,abundance
CASSAEFF,TGTGCCAGCAGCGCGGAGTTCTTC,TRBJ2-1,TRBV6-1,.,8,.
CSQPGWYGYTF,TGCAGTCAGCCAGGGTGGTATGGCTACACCTTC,TRBJ1-2,TRBV20-1,.,11,.
CASSPRSRDFSYNEQFF,TGTGCCAGCAGCCCTAGAAGTCGAGACTTCTCCTACAATGAGCAGTTCTTC,TRBJ2-1,TRBV9,.,17,few
CASDRGGTEAFF,TGTGCCAGTGACAGGGGAGGAACTGAAGCTTTCTTT,TRBJ1-1,TRBV10-3,TRBD1,12,.
CSSSFTSGSRDEQFF,TGCTCCAGCAGCTTCACTAGCGGGAGTAGAGATGAGCAGTTCTTC,TRBJ2-1,TRBV5-1,TRBD2,15,.
CAIGTGGNYGYTF,TGTGCCATCGGGACAGGGGGCAACTATGGCTACACCTTC,TRBJ1-2,TRBV28,TRBD1,13,.
CASSPSPGTRFF,TGTGCCAGCAGCCCCTCACCGGGAACACGGTTCTTC,TRBJ2-1,TRBV28,.,12,once
CAWSVRLVRAGPFSEQFF,TGTGCCTGGAGTGTACGTCTCGTCCGAGCGGGCCCCTTTAGTGAGCAGTTCTTC,TRBJ2-1,TRBV30,.,18,.
CASSQEGAGTYEQYF,TGCGCCAGCAGCCAAGAAGGTGCGGGAACCTACGAGCAGTACTTC,TRBJ2-7,TRBV4-1,.,15,.
CASSSRTIKKNIQYF,TGTGCCAGCAGTTCCCGGACTATCAAGAAAAACATTCAGTACTTC,TRBJ2-4,TRBV6-5,.,15,few
CASSFGRSYNEQFF,TGTGCCAGCAGCTTTGGGCGCTCCTACAATGAGCAGTTCTTC,TRBJ2-1,TRBV5-5,.,14,once
CASSRESNYGYTF,TGCGCCAGCAGTCGGGAGTCTAACTATGGCTACACCTTC,TRBJ1-2,TRBV5-1,.,13,.
CASSSGTVKSGTGELFF,TGTGCCAGCAGTTCCGGGACAGTCAAAAGTGGGACCGGGGAGCTGTTTTTT,TRBJ2-2,TRBV28,TRBD1,17,few
CASILGETQYF,TGTGCCAGCATTCTCGGAGAGACCCAGTACTTC,TRBJ2-5,TRBV6-5,.,11,.
CASGFLDSYGYTF,TGTGCCAGCGGCTTCTTGGACAGCTATGGCTACACCTTC,TRBJ1-2,TRBV21-1,.,13,.
CASSLSVDTEAFF,TGTGCCAGCAGCTTGTCAGTTGACACTGAAGCTTTCTTT,TRBJ1-1,TRBV5-4,.,13,once
CASSEGGLGDEQFF,TGCGCCAGCAGTGAGGGGGGACTAGGTGATGAGCAGTTCTTC,TRBJ2-1,TRBV10-1,TRBD2,14,few
CASSGTPGGTPRVSEQFF,TGTGCCAGCAGTGGCACTCCGGGCGGGACTCCCCGTGTCAGCGAGCAGTTCTTC,TRBJ2-1,TRBV6-4,.,18,.
CASSLVRNEQFF,TGTGCCAGCAGTTTAGTTCGCAATGAGCAGTTCTTC,TRBJ2-1,TRBV27,.,12,.
CASSVGSEENQPQHF,TGTGCCAGCAGCGTAGGATCGGAGGAGAATCAGCCCCAGCATTTT,TRBJ1-5,TRBV9,.,15,.
CASSMGTSGSTGELFF,TGTGCCAGTAGTATGGGGACTAGCGGGAGTACCGGGGAGCTGTTTTTT,TRBJ2-2,TRBV19,TRBD2,16,.
CASSFGRGSYNSPLHF,TGTGCCAGCAGTTTCGGGCGGGGGTCCTATAATTCACCCCTCCACTTT,TRBJ1-6,TRBV28,.,16,few
CAIGTGGTEAFF,TGTGCCATCGGGACAGGGGGGACTGAAGCTTTCTTT,TRBJ1-1,TRBV10-3,TRBD1,12,.
CASSLVPHMTGAEQYF,TGTGCCAGCAGCTTGGTACCCCACATGACAGGGGCCGAGCAGTACTTC,TRBJ2-7,TRBV7-9,TRBD1,16,.
CASSFLAGGGTGELFF,TGTGCCAGCAGTTTTCTAGCGGGAGGGGGCACCGGGGAGCTGTTTTTT,TRBJ2-2,TRBV27,TRBD2,16,.
CASSFSGGPYNEQFF,TGCGCCAGCAGCTTTAGCGGGGGGCCCTACAATGAGCAGTTCTTC,TRBJ2-1,TRBV5-1,TRBD2,15,.
CASSDWTGKGQPQHF,TGTGCCAGCAGTGATTGGACAGGGAAGGGTCAGCCCCAGCATTTT,TRBJ1-5,TRBV6-1,TRBD1,15,.
CASSLVTGEETQYF,TGTGCCAGCAGCTTAGTTACAGGGGAGGAGACCCAGTACTTC,TRBJ2-5,TRBV7-6,TRBD1,14,.
CASSPGQLINQPQHF,TGTGCCAGTAGCCCGGGACAGCTAATCAATCAGCCCCAGCATTTT,TRBJ1-5,TRBV19,TRBD1,15,.
CASSLANEKLFF,TGTGCCAGCAGCTTGGCCAATGAAAAACTGTTTTTT,TRBJ1-4,TRBV7-9,.,12,.
CASISSHREGDTEAFF,TGTGCCAGCATCTCATCCCACAGGGAGGGGGACACTGAAGCTTTCTTT,TRBJ1-1,TRBV7-9,.,16,.
CASSLVGVGGSYNEQFF,TGTGCCAGCAGCTTAGTTGGGGTAGGGGGCTCCTACAATGAGCAGTTCTTC,TRBJ2-1,TRBV11-2,.,17,.
CAWERGGDTQYF,TGTGCCTGGGAGCGGGGCGGAGATACGCAGTATTTT,TRBJ2-3,TRBV30,TRBD2,12,few
CASSTRTGRNQPQHF,TGTGCCAGCAGTACCCGGACAGGGCGCAATCAGCCCCAGCATTTT,TRBJ1-5,TRBV27,TRBD1,15,.
CASSHTDRAVGANVLTF,TGTGCCAGCAGTCACACTGACAGGGCGGTCGGGGCCAACGTCCTGACTTTC,TRBJ2-6,TRBV27,TRBD1,17,.
CASSGQELDYGYTF,TGTGCCAGCAGTGGACAGGAGTTGGACTATGGCTACACCTTC,TRBJ1-2,TRBV28,TRBD1,14,.
CASGASIGSDGGLESNYGYTF,TGTGCCAGCGGGGCCTCCATTGGTTCGGACGGGGGGCTCGAATCTAACTATGGCTACACCTTC,TRBJ1-2,TRBV28,.,21,once
CASSPLAGGSTDTQYF,TGTGCCAGCAGCCCTCTAGCGGGGGGAAGCACAGATACGCAGTATTTT,TRBJ2-3,TRBV6-6,TRBD2,16,.
CASRQGADTGELFF,TGTGCCAGCAGACAGGGGGCAGACACCGGGGAGCTGTTTTTT,TRBJ2-2,TRBV7-6,TRBD1,14,.
CASSVGQGPYEQYF,TGTGCCAGCAGCGTTGGACAGGGTCCCTACGAGCAGTACTTC,TRBJ2-7,TRBV7-9,TRBD1,14,.
CASSRSAGATNEKLFF,TGTGCCAGCAGCAGGAGCGCGGGGGCAACTAATGAAAAACTGTTTTTT,TRBJ1-4,TRBV21-1,.,16,.
CASSLTGNEQYF,TGTGCCAGCAGCTTAACAGGGAACGAGCAGTACTTC,TRBJ2-7,TRBV5-6,.,12,.
CASSPRQSSGNTIYF,TGTGCCAGCAGCCCCCGACAGTCCTCTGGAAACACCATATATTTT,TRBJ1-3,TRBV7-2,.,15,once
CASSSTVDRGYEQYF,TGTGCCAGCAGCTCAACCGTGGACAGGGGCTACGAGCAGTACTTC,TRBJ2-7,TRBV6-5,TRBD1,15,.
CASSQHTSGGYEQYF,TGCGCCAGCAGCCAACATACTAGCGGGGGCTACGAGCAGTACTTC,TRBJ2-7,TRBV4-1,TRBD2,15,.
CASSLATGVYEQYF,TGTGCCAGCAGCTTGGCTACAGGGGTCTACGAGCAGTACTTC,TRBJ2-7,TRBV5-4,TRBD1,14,.
CASSRPGTAGAVNEQFF,TGTGCCAGCAGTCGCCCGGGGACTGCGGGGGCAGTCAATGAGCAGTTCTTC,TRBJ2-1,TRBV5-4,.,17,many
CASTSIGTATGELFF,TGTGCCAGTACCTCGATCGGGACAGCCACCGGGGAGCTGTTTTTT,TRBJ2-2,TRBV19,TRBD1,15,.
CASRTSGGRKQYF,TGTGCCAGCCGTACCAGCGGGGGGCGAAAGCAGTATTTT,TRBJ2-3,TRBV27,TRBD2,13,.
CASSLIGTGEVDEQFF,TGCGCCAGCAGCTTGATTGGGACAGGGGAGGTCGATGAGCAGTTCTTC,TRBJ2-1,TRBV5-1,TRBD1,16,.
CAWRRGRGNGEQYF,TGTGCCTGGAGACGTGGGAGGGGGAATGGCGAGCAGTACTTC,TRBJ2-7,TRBV30,.,14,few
CASSQGGGNTIYF,TGTGCCAGCAGTCAAGGGGGAGGAAACACCATATATTTT,TRBJ1-3,TRBV27,.,13,.
CASSEARPGNNEQFF,TGTGCCAGCAGTGAGGCCCGACCCGGGAACAATGAGCAGTTCTTC,TRBJ2-1,TRBV6-1,.,15,.